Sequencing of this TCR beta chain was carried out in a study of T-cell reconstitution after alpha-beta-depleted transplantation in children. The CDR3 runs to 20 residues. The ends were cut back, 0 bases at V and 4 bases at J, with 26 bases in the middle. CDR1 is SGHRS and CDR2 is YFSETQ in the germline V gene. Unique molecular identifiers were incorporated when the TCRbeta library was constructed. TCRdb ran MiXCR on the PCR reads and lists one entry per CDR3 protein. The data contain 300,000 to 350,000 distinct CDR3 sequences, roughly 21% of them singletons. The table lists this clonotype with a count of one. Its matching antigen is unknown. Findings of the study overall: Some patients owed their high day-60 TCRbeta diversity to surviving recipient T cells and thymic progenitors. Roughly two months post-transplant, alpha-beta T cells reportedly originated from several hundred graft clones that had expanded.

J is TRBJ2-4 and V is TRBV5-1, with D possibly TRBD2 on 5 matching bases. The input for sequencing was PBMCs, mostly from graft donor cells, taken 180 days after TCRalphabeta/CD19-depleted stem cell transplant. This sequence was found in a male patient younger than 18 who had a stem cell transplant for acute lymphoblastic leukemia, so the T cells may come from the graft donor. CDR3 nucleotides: TGCGCCAGCAGCTTGGGACTACACCCGGTCTGGCGGTCGCTAAAAAACATTCAGTACTTC. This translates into CASSLGLHPVWRSLKNIQYF.